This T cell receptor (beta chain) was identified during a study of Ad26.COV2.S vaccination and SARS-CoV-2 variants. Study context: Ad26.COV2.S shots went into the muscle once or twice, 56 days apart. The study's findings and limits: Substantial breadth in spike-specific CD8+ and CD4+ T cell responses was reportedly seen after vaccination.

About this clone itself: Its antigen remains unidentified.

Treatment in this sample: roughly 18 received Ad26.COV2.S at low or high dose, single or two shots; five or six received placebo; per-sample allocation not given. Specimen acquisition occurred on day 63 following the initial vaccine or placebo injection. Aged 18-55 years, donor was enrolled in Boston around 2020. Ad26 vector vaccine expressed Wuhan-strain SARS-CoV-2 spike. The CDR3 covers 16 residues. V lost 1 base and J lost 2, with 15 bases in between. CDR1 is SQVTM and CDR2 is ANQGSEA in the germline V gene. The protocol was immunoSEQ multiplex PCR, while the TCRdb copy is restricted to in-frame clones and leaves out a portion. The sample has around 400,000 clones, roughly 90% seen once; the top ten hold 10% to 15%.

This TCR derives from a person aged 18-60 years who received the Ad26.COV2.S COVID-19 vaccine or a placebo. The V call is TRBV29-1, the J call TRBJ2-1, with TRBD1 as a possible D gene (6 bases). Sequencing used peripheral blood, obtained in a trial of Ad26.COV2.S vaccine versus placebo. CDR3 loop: CSVEGVRGIPYNEQFF. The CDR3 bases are TGCAGCGTTGAAGGGGTCAGGGGTATACCCTACAATGAGCAGTTCTTC.